Listed below are T cell receptor beta chains from one sample, sequenced in a study of Graves' ophthalmopathy and Graves' hyperthyroidism. TCRdb analysed the multiplex PCR reads with MiXCR anew, one entry per CDR3 protein. Seen here are a few hundred thousand distinct CDR3 sequences, around 20% observed once, and the top ten hold 1.6%. Specimen: peripheral blood. These receptor sequences come from a woman younger than 30 with Graves' ophthalmopathy. CDR3s include the opening cysteine and the closing phenylalanine or tryptophan. A D gene is named only where the DNA matches it firmly. Some rows mark clone size as missing; the rest say once, few, many or name a class of expanded clone.

v_gene	abundance	d_gene	len	j_gene	CDR3aa	CDR3nt
TRBV27	many	NA	14	TRBJ2-4	CASSFWGAKNIQYF	TGTGCCAGCAGTTTCTGGGGAGCCAAAAACATTCAGTACTTC
TRBV18	many	TRBD1	14	TRBJ2-7	CASSQQGISYEQYF	TGTGCCAGCTCACAACAGGGGATCTCCTACGAGCAGTACTTC
TRBV12-3/TRBV12-4	many	NA	15	TRBJ1-5	CASSLVRGRNQPQHF	TGTGCCAGCAGTTTAGTCAGGGGACGAAATCAGCCCCAGCATTTT
TRBV27	many	NA	13	TRBJ1-1	CASRGEVNTEAFF	TGTGCCAGCAGAGGGGAGGTGAACACTGAAGCTTTCTTT
TRBV11-2	many	NA	15	TRBJ2-6	CASLTGSSGANVLTF	TGTGCCAGCTTGACGGGCAGCTCTGGGGCCAACGTCCTGACTTTC
TRBV7-8	many	NA	15	TRBJ1-1	CASVIGRTVGTEAFF	TGTGCCAGCGTCATAGGGAGGACAGTGGGCACTGAAGCTTTCTTT
TRBV6-1	many	TRBD1	13	TRBJ1-6	CASRTGNGSPLHF	TGTGCCAGCAGGACAGGGAACGGATCACCCCTCCACTTT
TRBV10-3	many	NA	16	TRBJ1-6	CAISETESSYNSPLHF	TGTGCCATCAGTGAAACTGAGAGCTCCTATAATTCACCCCTCCACTTT
TRBV7-2	many	NA	15	TRBJ2-7	CASSLPLAGAPEQYF	TGTGCCAGCAGCCTCCCCCTAGCAGGAGCCCCCGAGCAGTACTTC
TRBV19	NA	TRBD1	15	TRBJ1-2	CASSALDRGNYGYTF	TGTGCCAGTAGTGCCTTGGACAGGGGAAACTATGGCTACACCTTC
TRBV14	many	NA	14	TRBJ1-1	CASSQYQGNTEAFF	TGTGCCAGCAGCCAATACCAGGGGAACACTGAAGCTTTCTTT
TRBV20-1	many	TRBD1	14	TRBJ2-7	CSARGGGPADEQYF	TGCAGTGCTAGAGGAGGGGGCCCCGCGGACGAGCAGTACTTC
TRBV6-2/TRBV6-3	many	NA	11	TRBJ2-7	CASRDIYEQYF	TGTGCCAGCCGGGACATCTACGAGCAGTACTTC
TRBV5-1	many	NA	15	TRBJ2-7	CASSPGVTRSYEQYF	TGCGCCAGCAGCCCCGGGGTTACACGGTCCTACGAGCAGTACTTC
TRBV7-9	many	NA	14	TRBJ2-7	CASSLLGLGYEQYF	TGTGCCAGCAGCTTGTTAGGATTAGGGTACGAGCAGTACTTC